These T cell receptor beta chains were read from a single sample in a study of cytomegalovirus exposure and HLA in healthy donors. Sequenced by immunoSEQ multiplex PCR; TCRdb stores in-frame clones only, minus some. The table records approximately 110,000 clones, roughly 80% of them present only once. Sequenced material: PBMCs. These receptors originate from a man aged 30 to 45 in good health and CMV-seropositive. The conserved cysteine and the conserved F or W are not part of the CDR3 here. A D gene is named only where the DNA matches it firmly.

.,TRBV6-5,TRBJ1-6,ASTPGGNSPLH
.,TRBV11-1,TRBJ2-5,ASPQESQETQY
.,TRBV4-1,TRBJ1-4,ASSQSQKLF
.,TRBV27,TRBJ1-1,ASRGGSGTEAF
TRBD1,TRBV10-2,TRBJ1-5,ASSQGARQPQH
.,TRBV30,TRBJ2-7,AWKAGAYEQY
.,TRBV6-1,TRBJ1-2,ASSEAAGVDYGYT
.,TRBV19,TRBJ1-3,ASRSVSSGNTIY
TRBD1,TRBV10-3,TRBJ2-7,AISETGGGYEQY
.,TRBV6-1,TRBJ1-6,ASRATGYNSPLH
.,TRBV5-1,TRBJ1-5,ASSLGPGSREGQPQH
.,TRBV7-2,TRBJ1-2,ASSTRRSNYGYT
.,TRBV2,TRBJ1-3,ASIEGSSGNTIY
.,TRBV4-2,TRBJ2-1,ASSQDLRGEQF
TRBD1,TRBV5-6,TRBJ1-2,ASSLGPPTGIGGYT
TRBD1,TRBV19,TRBJ2-5,ASSRRGQVETQY
.,TRBV29-1,TRBJ2-7,SVPTGSTSYEQY
.,TRBV4-2,TRBJ1-5,ASSQSIGMMGNQPQH
.,TRBV5-6,TRBJ1-2,ASSWVDSRGGYT
TRBD2,TRBV6-5,TRBJ2-7,ASRYSGGDSYEQY
.,TRBV2,TRBJ1-2,ASSEDPGLNYGYT
.,TRBV5-1,TRBJ1-2,ASSLVGGASDGYT
.,TRBV29-1,TRBJ2-5,SVGRTEETQY
.,TRBV27,TRBJ1-4,ASQKGGATNEKLF
TRBD1,TRBV6-1,TRBJ1-6,ASSDTDRGTSPLH
.,TRBV28,TRBJ1-1,ASKQVRRDTEAF
TRBD1,TRBV5-4,TRBJ1-2,ASSLMSGDRVGYT
.,TRBV30,TRBJ1-1,ACCPWVLGLGTEAF
TRBD2,TRBV5-1,TRBJ2-5,ASSLLAGQETQY
TRBD1,TRBV18,TRBJ1-4,ASSPGTGHEKLF
TRBD2,TRBV6-5,TRBJ2-3,ASSLAGGLTDTQY
TRBD2,TRBV4-2,TRBJ2-1,ASSQDPAGVEQF
TRBD2,TRBV27,TRBJ2-5,ASRRWGLAEETQY
TRBD2,TRBV15,TRBJ2-1,ATSRGAGGNNEQF
.,TRBV18,TRBJ2-1,ATGGLGSEQF
TRBD1,TRBV4-1,TRBJ1-5,ASSQGDRDNQPQH
.,TRBV6-5,TRBJ1-6,ASSERGYNSPLH
.,TRBV7-3,TRBJ1-1,ASSLTGADNTEAF
.,TRBV5-4,TRBJ2-1,ASSLGGGTDNEQF
.,TRBV4-1,TRBJ2-1,ASSQDLGDNEQF
.,TRBV6-6,TRBJ2-7,ASTFDRLYEQY
TRBD2,TRBV15,TRBJ2-7,ATSELAGGYEQY
.,TRBV4-1,TRBJ1-4,ASSQTGGLNEKLF
.,TRBV5-4,TRBJ1-2,ASSLAAGGNYGYT
TRBD1,TRBV28,TRBJ1-6,AGQGRASSPLH
TRBD1,TRBV28,TRBJ1-6,ASSLQGGSPLH
.,TRBV5-4,TRBJ2-7,ASSLATSEDEQY
.,TRBV9,TRBJ2-4,ASSVDGGGGDIQY
.,TRBV19,TRBJ2-6,ASSDRRDGANVLT
.,TRBV6-5,TRBJ2-1,ASSYALTLRDEQF
TRBD1,TRBV28,TRBJ2-4,ASSPGGEWNIQY
.,TRBV9,TRBJ2-2,ASSIGLASGELF
TRBD1,TRBV2,TRBJ1-5,ASSTDRGNQPQH
.,TRBV29-1,TRBJ1-1,SSSKGTNTEAF
.,TRBV19,TRBJ1-2,ASSIGKGRGAGYT
.,TRBV19,TRBJ1-1,ASSRPGSGATEAF
.,TRBV30,TRBJ2-7,AWSVSGPYEQY
.,TRBV4-1,TRBJ1-1,ASSPSYIQSNTEAF
.,TRBV5-1,TRBJ2-2,ASSPDTGELF
.,TRBV18,TRBJ2-7,ASSPGPREQY